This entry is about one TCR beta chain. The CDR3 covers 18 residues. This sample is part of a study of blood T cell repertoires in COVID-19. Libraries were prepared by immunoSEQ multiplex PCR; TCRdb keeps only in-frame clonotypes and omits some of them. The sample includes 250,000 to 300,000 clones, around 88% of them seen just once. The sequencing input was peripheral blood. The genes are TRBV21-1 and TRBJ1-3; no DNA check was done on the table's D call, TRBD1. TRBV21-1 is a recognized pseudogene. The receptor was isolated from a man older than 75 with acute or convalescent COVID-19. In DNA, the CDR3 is TGTGCCAGCAGCAAAGCGGGGCACCACCTTTTCCGTGGAAACACCATATATTTT. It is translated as CASSKAGHHLFRGNTIYF.